Following are 20 T cell receptor beta chains from one sample sequenced in a study of blood T cell repertoires in COVID-19. This table comes from immunoSEQ multiplex PCR, and its TCRdb copy is limited to in-frame clones, with some not included. The data show around 160,000 clones, 80% seen once. The sample consisted of peripheral blood. The receptors were gathered from a man aged 60-69 years with active or convalescent COVID-19.

The gene calls are TRBV3-1 (or the pseudogene TRBV3-2) and TRBJ1-4; TRBD1 aligns across 9 bases. Germline assignment: CDR1 LGHDT and CDR2 YNNKEL (reference sequence). CDR3 length: 14 amino acids. Unmatched junction bases numbered 4, after V lost 4 bases and J lost 7 bases. CDR3 region: CASSRGQGGEKLFF. CDR3 bases: TGTGCCAGCAGCCGGGGACAGGGCGGTGAAAAACTGTTTTTT.

The V gene is TRBV18, the J gene TRBJ2-1; unclear D gene. This CDR3 has 13 amino acids. V dropped 0 bases and J dropped 8 bases, with 8 bases sitting between them. In germline, CDR1 is KGHSH, CDR2 LQKENI. The CDR3 region is CASSPPGRHEQFF. In DNA form, the CDR3 reads TGTGCCAGCTCACCACCGGGCAGACATGAGCAGTTCTTC.

The chain employs TRBV28 and TRBJ1-3; TRBD1 might be the D (6 bases). V shed 6 bases and J shed 8 bases, with 14 bases lying between them. This CDR3 region has 13 residues. CDR1 is MDHEN, CDR2 SYDVKM, per germline. The CDR3 DNA sequence: TGTGCCAGCAGCGTACAGGGCGTGGACACCATATATTTT. Translation: CASSVQGVDTIYF.

The chain carries TRBV20-1 and TRBJ2-3; TRBD1 aligns across 10 bases. Looked up from germline, CDR1 is DFQATT and CDR2 is SNEGSKA (reference sequence). The CDR3 contains 15 residues. The V and J ends lost 3 bases and 3 bases, in that order; junction bases with no gene match: 6. The CDR3 DNA sequence: TGCAGTGCTAGTACTGGACAGGGGGTAACAGATACGCAGTATTTT. The encoded protein is CSASTGQGVTDTQYF.

This sequence joins TRBV19 and TRBJ2-5, with D possibly being TRBD2 (6 bases). Germline V gene data show CDR1 as LNHDA and CDR2 as SQIVND (reference sequence). This CDR3 is 14 amino acids long. Trimming pared 11 bases from V and 4 bases from J, leaving 20 bases between. CDR3 amino acids: CAVAGGGRGETQYF. The CDR3 region has the DNA TGTGCCGTAGCCGGGGGAGGCCGGGGAGAGACCCAGTACTTC.

The chain couples TRBV27 to TRBJ1-1; D is perhaps TRBD1 (6 bases). CDR3 length: 14 residues. The germline V and J ends were trimmed by 5 bases and 7 bases, with 17 bases remaining between them. In germline, CDR1 is MNHEY, CDR2 SMNVEV (reference sequence). In DNA, the CDR3 is TGTGCCAGCAGTCAAACCCACAGGGATGGTGAAGCTTTCTTT. Amino acid sequence: CASSQTHRDGEAFF.

The genes are TRBV30 and TRBJ1-4, with 7 bases that match TRBD1. CDR3 length: 13 amino acids. Germline V gives CDR1 GTSNPN, CDR2 SVGIG (reference sequence). Losses at the gene ends were 1 base for V and 5 bases for J; bases not matched to a gene: 1. Written as DNA, the CDR3 is TGTGCCTGGAGTGCGGGACAGAATGAAAAACTGTTTTTT. This encodes CAWSAGQNEKLFF. Full variable domain (outside the CDR3, taken from reference TRBV30 and TRBJ1-4): SQTIHQWPATLVQPVGSPLSLECTVEGTSNPNLYWYRQAAGRGLQLLFYSVGIGQISSEVPQNLSASRPQDRQFILSSKKLLLSDSGFYLCAWSAGQNEKLFFGSGTQLSVL.

The chain recombines TRBV5-1 with TRBJ1-1; possibly TRBD1 for D (5 bases). Germline CDR1 SGHRS, CDR2 YFSETQ. V lost 1 base, J lost 2 bases, and 9 bases lay in between. This CDR3 region has 14 residues. The CDR3 spells CASSLYRLNTEAFF. The DNA for the CDR3 is TGCGCCAGCAGCTTGTACAGGCTAAACACTGAAGCTTTCTTT.

J is TRBJ2-7 and V is TRBV6-2 or TRBV6-3; 12 nucleotides line up with TRBD2. V shed 0 bases and J 4 bases; nucleotides not matched to a gene: 4. Germline CDR1 is MNHEY and CDR2 is SVGEGT. The CDR3 extends over 16 amino acids. The CDR3 DNA follows: TGTGCCAGCAGTTACTCCGGGACTAGCGGGCGGTACGAGCAGTACTTC. As protein: CASSYSGTSGRYEQYF.

The V and J genes are TRBV10-3 and TRBJ2-1; 14 positions match TRBD2. Trimming removed 7 bases from V and 7 bases from J; junction bases left unmatched: 9. CDR3 size: 16 residues. Germline V gives CDR1 ENHRY, CDR2 SYGVKD. CDR3 residues: CAITGTSGSVRNEQFF. CDR3 in DNA: TGTGCCATCACCGGGACTAGCGGGAGTGTAAGAAATGAGCAGTTCTTC.

The chain employs TRBV3-1 (or the pseudogene TRBV3-2) and TRBJ1-1, with D uncertain. CDR1 and CDR2 from the germline V gene are LGHDT and YNNKEL (reference sequence). The CDR3 loop spans 14 amino acids. V was cut by 0 bases and J by 0 bases, with 5 bases left in between. The DNA for the CDR3 is TGTGCCAGCAGCCAAGATCCAGTGAACACTGAAGCTTTCTTT. Translated: CASSQDPVNTEAFF.

The V call is TRBV10-3, the J call TRBJ2-2; a weak D match, TRBD1 (5 bases). The CDR3 covers 18 residues. The ends were cut back, 0 bases at V and 4 bases at J, with 18 bases in the middle. The germline gives CDR1 ENHRY, CDR2 SYGVKD. Here the CDR3 DNA reads TGTGCCATCAGTGAGTCGTGGGGCAGCCCCACACGCACCGGGGAGCTGTTTTTT. This sequence encodes CAISESWGSPTRTGELFF.

In DNA form, the CDR3 reads TGTGCCAGCAGCAAAGGACTGCCCTCACAGGGGTCTAATTCACCCCTCCACTTT. Amino acid sequence: CASSKGLPSQGSNSPLHF. The chain uses TRBV21-1 and TRBJ1-6; the table's D gene call, TRBD1, was not cross checked with the DNA. TRBV21-1 corresponds to a pseudogene. The CDR3 totals 18 residues.

J is TRBJ1-3 and V is TRBV6-4; 7 bases line up with TRBD1. V shed 6 bases, J shed 0 bases, and the junction held 5 bases outside the gene matches. Germline-derived CDR1 and CDR2 are MRHNA and SNTAGT. The length of the CDR3 is 15 residues. This CDR3 reads CASSNGQDSGNTIYF. CDR3 coding DNA: TGTGCCAGCAGCAACGGACAGGACTCTGGAAACACCATATATTTT.

The V gene is TRBV28, the J gene TRBJ1-5; maybe TRBD1 (5 bases). There are 15 residues in the CDR3. Germline assignment: CDR1 MDHEN and CDR2 SYDVKM. V lost 3 bases and J lost 5, with 14 bases in between. In DNA, the CDR3 is TGTGCCAGCAGTTTCTCTTCCCAGGGCTATCAGCCCCAGCATTTT. This gives the protein CASSFSSQGYQPQHF.

At least ten counts were recorded for this clone. The V gene is TRBV12-3 or TRBV12-4, the J gene TRBJ1-6; D not resolved. V gave up 6 bases and J gave up 9 bases, with 12 bases separating them. CDR3 length: 13 residues. The CDR3 DNA is TGTGCCAGCAGCCCTGTCGGTGTTTCACCCCTCCACTTT. Translation gives CASSPVGVSPLHF.

The chain recombines TRBV7-9 with TRBJ2-1, with 10 nucleotides matching TRBD2. This CDR3 is built from 13 residues. V shed 1 base, J shed 9 bases, and the junction held 0 bases outside the gene matches. Germline-derived CDR1 and CDR2 are SEHNR and FQNEAQ (reference sequence). The CDR3 coding sequence is TGTGCCAGCAGCTTAGGGACTAGCGGTGAGCAGTTCTTC. It translates to CASSLGTSGEQFF.

The V and J genes are TRBV28 and TRBJ1-2; TRBD1 matches 8 bases. V shed 7 bases, J shed 8 bases, and the junction held 18 bases outside the gene matches. This CDR3 is 16 amino acids long. The germline V gene encodes CDR1 MDHEN and CDR2 SYDVKM. The CDR3 nucleotides are TGTGCCAGCAACTCTAGGGGGAGACAGGGGTTGGGAGGCTACACCTTC. This encodes CASNSRGRQGLGGYTF.

This chain joins TRBV18 and TRBJ1-4; D might be TRBD1 (5 bases). The CDR3 length is 15 residues. The germline V gene encodes CDR1 KGHSH and CDR2 LQKENI. V gave up 4 bases and J gave up 0 bases, with 9 bases separating them. The CDR3, as DNA: TGTGCCAGCTCACAGATGGGGCCAACTAATGAAAAACTGTTTTTT. Its protein is CASSQMGPTNEKLFF.

The genes are TRBV4-1 and TRBJ2-7; TRBD1 might be the D (5 bases). This CDR3 comprises 14 residues. Trimming took off 0 bases at V and 6 bases at J, with 12 bases between the two ends. CDR1 MGHRA and CDR2 YSYEKL come from the germline V gene. The CDR3 DNA reads TGCGCCAGCAGCCAAGACAGGGTCGTTGGCGAGCAGTACTTC. As protein: CASSQDRVVGEQYF.